The rows below give T cell receptor beta chains drawn from one sample of a study of OX40 agonist ivuxolimab in advanced cancers. TCRdb's copy holds only in-frame clones and misses some; the assay was immunoSEQ multiplex PCR. The data hold fewer than 85,000 clones, with roughly 80% observed a single time. The source material was CD4+ or CD8+ T cells sorted from blood, sampled in a trial of the OX40 agonist ivuxolimab. Receptors originate from an adult with an advanced solid tumor such as melanoma, head and neck, liver or kidney cancer. Each CDR3 is given with its conserved first and last residue. A D gene is named only where the DNA matches it firmly. A clone size is listed for some rows: how often the clone was seen (once, few, many), or a class if it is expanded.

V gene: TRBV11-1; D gene: TRBD2; clone size: .; J gene: TRBJ2-1; CDR3 protein: CASSPVRLAYNEQFF; CDR3 DNA: TGTGCCAGCAGCCCCGTGAGACTAGCATACAATGAGCAGTTCTTC
V gene: TRBV29-1; D gene: TRBD2; clone size: .; J gene: TRBJ2-3; CDR3 protein: CSVDGRARDTQYF; CDR3 DNA: TGCAGCGTTGACGGGAGGGCCAGGGATACGCAGTATTTT
V gene: TRBV30; D gene: TRBD1; clone size: .; J gene: TRBJ1-1; CDR3 protein: CAWNRQGTEAFF; CDR3 DNA: TGTGCCTGGAATCGACAGGGAACTGAAGCTTTCTTT
V gene: TRBV7-7; D gene: .; clone size: .; J gene: TRBJ2-3; CDR3 protein: CASSRGLYSTDTQYF; CDR3 DNA: TGTGCTAGCAGCCGAGGACTATATAGCACAGATACGCAGTATTTT
V gene: TRBV19; D gene: .; clone size: .; J gene: TRBJ2-6; CDR3 protein: CASSLLKSGANVLTF; CDR3 DNA: TGTGCCAGTAGTCTCCTGAAGTCTGGGGCCAACGTCCTGACTTTC
V gene: TRBV5-6; D gene: TRBD1; clone size: .; J gene: TRBJ2-1; CDR3 protein: CASSSTRQGYNEQFF; CDR3 DNA: TGTGCCAGCAGCTCGACTAGACAGGGGTACAATGAGCAGTTCTTC
V gene: TRBV27; D gene: .; clone size: .; J gene: TRBJ2-7; CDR3 protein: CASSFTPSPLGEQYF; CDR3 DNA: TGTGCCAGCAGTTTTACCCCTAGCCCATTAGGGGAGCAGTACTTC
V gene: TRBV27; D gene: TRBD2; clone size: .; J gene: TRBJ2-3; CDR3 protein: CASSAIAGGFDTQYF; CDR3 DNA: TGTGCCAGCAGTGCCATAGCGGGAGGGTTTGATACGCAGTATTTT
V gene: TRBV7-9; D gene: .; clone size: .; J gene: TRBJ2-2; CDR3 protein: CASSYEDTGELFF; CDR3 DNA: TGTGCCAGCAGCTACGAGGACACCGGGGAGCTGTTTTTT
V gene: TRBV28; D gene: TRBD2; clone size: .; J gene: TRBJ2-2; CDR3 protein: CASSSSGIRSGGELFF; CDR3 DNA: TGTGCCAGCAGTAGTAGCGGGATAAGGAGCGGCGGGGAGCTGTTTTTT
V gene: TRBV12-1; D gene: .; clone size: .; J gene: TRBJ2-5; CDR3 protein: CASSLTTGVGAETQYF; CDR3 DNA: TGTGCCAGCAGCCTAACGACAGGGGTGGGTGCAGAGACCCAGTACTTC
V gene: TRBV5-1; D gene: TRBD1; clone size: .; J gene: TRBJ2-5; CDR3 protein: CASSRDRGQYF; CDR3 DNA: TGCGCCAGCAGCAGAGACAGGGGGCAGTACTTC
V gene: TRBV18; D gene: .; clone size: .; J gene: TRBJ2-1; CDR3 protein: CASSSTIQVINEQFF; CDR3 DNA: TGTGCCAGCTCATCGACAATCCAGGTAATCAATGAGCAGTTCTTC
V gene: TRBV6-5; D gene: .; clone size: .; J gene: TRBJ2-3; CDR3 protein: CASSYPGLTDTQYF; CDR3 DNA: TGTGCCAGCAGTTACCCAGGGTTAACAGATACGCAGTATTTT
V gene: TRBV15; D gene: .; clone size: once; J gene: TRBJ2-7; CDR3 protein: CATSRDGYEQYF; CDR3 DNA: TGTGCCACCAGCAGGGACGGTTACGAGCAGTACTTC
V gene: TRBV6-1; D gene: .; clone size: .; J gene: TRBJ1-4; CDR3 protein: CASSEVSRGREKLFF; CDR3 DNA: TGTGCCAGCAGTGAAGTCAGCAGGGGTCGTGAAAAACTGTTTTTT
V gene: TRBV5-6; D gene: .; clone size: .; J gene: TRBJ2-3; CDR3 protein: CASSRWGADTQYF; CDR3 DNA: TGTGCCAGCAGCCGGTGGGGGGCAGATACGCAGTATTTT
V gene: TRBV5-1; D gene: .; clone size: .; J gene: TRBJ2-6; CDR3 protein: CASSRDFSGANVLTF; CDR3 DNA: TGCGCCAGCAGCCGAGACTTCTCTGGGGCCAACGTCCTGACTTTC
V gene: TRBV30; D gene: .; clone size: .; J gene: TRBJ2-5; CDR3 protein: CAWTHPMALGTQYF; CDR3 DNA: TGTGCCTGGACCCACCCCATGGCCTTAGGGACCCAGTACTTC
V gene: TRBV19; D gene: .; clone size: .; J gene: TRBJ1-3; CDR3 protein: CASSTKSGNTIYF; CDR3 DNA: TGTGCCAGTAGTACAAAGTCTGGAAACACCATATATTTT
V gene: TRBV19; D gene: TRBD2; clone size: .; J gene: TRBJ2-1; CDR3 protein: CASSPSGSNNEQFF; CDR3 DNA: TGTGCCAGTAGTCCTAGCGGGAGCAACAATGAGCAGTTCTTC
V gene: TRBV6-1; D gene: .; clone size: .; J gene: TRBJ2-5; CDR3 protein: CASSVNWGETQYF; CDR3 DNA: TGTGCCAGCAGTGTCAATTGGGGGGAGACCCAGTACTTC
V gene: TRBV6-6; D gene: TRBD1; clone size: few; J gene: TRBJ2-3; CDR3 protein: CASSKQTGAGTDTQYF; CDR3 DNA: TGTGCCAGCAGTAAACAGACAGGGGCGGGCACAGATACGCAGTATTTT
V gene: TRBV7-8; D gene: .; clone size: .; J gene: TRBJ2-5; CDR3 protein: CASSLVSLRGETQYF; CDR3 DNA: TGTGCCAGCAGCTTAGTTTCCCTCCGGGGGGAGACCCAGTACTTC
V gene: TRBV18; D gene: .; clone size: .; J gene: TRBJ1-3; CDR3 protein: CASSPAGNTIYF; CDR3 DNA: TGTGCCAGCTCACCCGCTGGAAACACCATATATTTT
V gene: TRBV7-8; D gene: .; clone size: .; J gene: TRBJ1-5; CDR3 protein: CASSLVPGTEQPQHF; CDR3 DNA: TGTGCCAGCAGCTTAGTTCCGGGCACGGAACAGCCCCAGCATTTT
V gene: TRBV18; D gene: TRBD1; clone size: few; J gene: TRBJ1-5; CDR3 protein: CASSTDRVGVGGNQPQHF; CDR3 DNA: TGTGCCAGCTCAACCGACAGGGTTGGAGTGGGAGGCAATCAGCCCCAGCATTTT
V gene: TRBV7-9; D gene: TRBD1; clone size: .; J gene: TRBJ2-1; CDR3 protein: CASSPRGQGVNEQFF; CDR3 DNA: TGTGCCAGCAGCCCGAGAGGACAGGGCGTCAATGAGCAGTTCTTC
V gene: TRBV2; D gene: TRBD2; clone size: .; J gene: TRBJ2-3; CDR3 protein: CAPRRTSGENTQYF; CDR3 DNA: TGTGCCCCCAGAAGGACTAGCGGGGAAAATACGCAGTATTTT
V gene: TRBV30; D gene: .; clone size: .; J gene: TRBJ1-1; CDR3 protein: CASINGTGHMNTEAFF; CDR3 DNA: TGTGCCTCCATAAACGGTACAGGACACATGAACACTGAAGCTTTCTTT
V gene: TRBV6-5; D gene: .; clone size: .; J gene: TRBJ2-5; CDR3 protein: CASSTMTVGWETQYF; CDR3 DNA: TGTGCCAGCAGTACCATGACAGTAGGGTGGGAGACCCAGTACTTC
V gene: TRBV28; D gene: TRBD2; clone size: .; J gene: TRBJ2-1; CDR3 protein: CASSSGGLGNEQFF; CDR3 DNA: TGTGCCAGCAGTTCCGGGGGACTAGGCAATGAGCAGTTCTTC
V gene: TRBV5-1; D gene: TRBD1; clone size: .; J gene: TRBJ1-2; CDR3 protein: CASSEGQGNGYTF; CDR3 DNA: TGCGCCAGCAGCGAGGGACAGGGGAATGGCTACACCTTC
V gene: TRBV10-3; D gene: .; clone size: .; J gene: TRBJ2-1; CDR3 protein: CAISDNQGKDNEQFF; CDR3 DNA: TGTGCCATCAGTGATAACCAGGGAAAGGACAATGAGCAGTTCTTC
V gene: TRBV5-1; D gene: TRBD2; clone size: .; J gene: TRBJ2-7; CDR3 protein: CASSQREAYEQYF; CDR3 DNA: TGCGCCAGCAGTCAGCGGGAGGCTTACGAGCAGTACTTC
V gene: TRBV30; D gene: TRBD1; clone size: .; J gene: TRBJ2-2; CDR3 protein: CAWTTYRGNTGELFF; CDR3 DNA: TGTGCCTGGACCACTTACAGGGGGAACACCGGGGAGCTGTTTTTT
V gene: TRBV6-4; D gene: TRBD2; clone size: .; J gene: TRBJ2-3; CDR3 protein: CASSELAGVADTQYF; CDR3 DNA: TGTGCCAGCAGTGAACTAGCGGGAGTCGCAGATACGCAGTATTTT
V gene: TRBV4-2; D gene: .; clone size: .; J gene: TRBJ1-2; CDR3 protein: CASSQIQGTSGYTF; CDR3 DNA: TGTGCCAGCAGCCAAATTCAGGGGACGAGTGGCTACACCTTC
V gene: TRBV6-5; D gene: TRBD1; clone size: once; J gene: TRBJ1-5; CDR3 protein: CASSSTGDAQPQHF; CDR3 DNA: TGTGCCAGCAGTTCAACAGGGGACGCGCAGCCCCAGCATTTT
V gene: TRBV18; D gene: TRBD1; clone size: .; J gene: TRBJ2-1; CDR3 protein: CASSPGTGGYNEQFF; CDR3 DNA: TGTGCCAGCTCACCAGGGACAGGGGGTTACAATGAGCAGTTCTTC
V gene: TRBV28; D gene: .; clone size: .; J gene: TRBJ2-5; CDR3 protein: CASSLWSPSETQYF; CDR3 DNA: TGTGCCAGCAGTTTATGGTCCCCCTCGGAGACCCAGTACTTC
V gene: TRBV29-1; D gene: .; clone size: .; J gene: TRBJ2-3; CDR3 protein: CSVSGHRPDTQYF; CDR3 DNA: TGCAGCGTTTCCGGACATCGCCCAGATACGCAGTATTTT
V gene: TRBV5-1; D gene: .; clone size: .; J gene: TRBJ2-7; CDR3 protein: CASSFGAAKSIDEQYF; CDR3 DNA: TGCGCCAGCAGCTTCGGGGCCGCTAAATCCATCGACGAGCAGTACTTC
V gene: TRBV30; D gene: .; clone size: .; J gene: TRBJ1-1; CDR3 protein: CAWSRQTNTEAFF; CDR3 DNA: TGTGCCTGGAGTCGTCAGACAAACACTGAAGCTTTCTTT
V gene: TRBV27; D gene: .; clone size: .; J gene: TRBJ1-2; CDR3 protein: CASSLTGSYGYTF; CDR3 DNA: TGTGCCAGCAGCCTAACAGGTTCCTATGGCTACACCTTC
V gene: TRBV11-2; D gene: .; clone size: once; J gene: TRBJ2-7; CDR3 protein: CASSFRDTSYEQYF; CDR3 DNA: TGTGCCAGCAGCTTTCGGGACACCTCCTACGAGCAGTACTTC
V gene: TRBV18; D gene: TRBD1; clone size: .; J gene: TRBJ2-7; CDR3 protein: CASSAGQGAQYF; CDR3 DNA: TGTGCCAGCTCAGCAGGACAGGGCGCGCAGTACTTC
V gene: TRBV28; D gene: TRBD1; clone size: .; J gene: TRBJ2-7; CDR3 protein: CASSLGDRAIKYEQYF; CDR3 DNA: TGTGCCAGCAGTTTAGGGGACAGAGCAATCAAATACGAGCAGTACTTC
V gene: TRBV10-2; D gene: .; clone size: .; J gene: TRBJ2-5; CDR3 protein: CASRVGTRDQETQYF; CDR3 DNA: TGCGCCAGCCGTGTAGGGACTCGGGATCAAGAGACCCAGTACTTC
V gene: TRBV5-1; D gene: .; clone size: .; J gene: TRBJ1-4; CDR3 protein: CASSQEFTDEKLFF; CDR3 DNA: TGCGCCAGCAGCCAAGAATTCACTGATGAAAAACTGTTTTTT
V gene: TRBV5-1; D gene: .; clone size: .; J gene: TRBJ2-7; CDR3 protein: CASSLGPGGAYEQYF; CDR3 DNA: TGCGCCAGCAGCTTGGGGCCGGGCGGAGCCTACGAGCAGTACTTC
V gene: TRBV7-9; D gene: .; clone size: .; J gene: TRBJ2-3; CDR3 protein: CASSLTAGTDTQYF; CDR3 DNA: TGTGCCAGCAGCTTGACAGCGGGCACAGATACGCAGTATTTT
V gene: TRBV28; D gene: .; clone size: .; J gene: TRBJ1-1; CDR3 protein: CASSFGTARGRTEAFF; CDR3 DNA: TGTGCCAGCAGTTTCGGGACCGCCCGTGGTCGAACTGAAGCTTTCTTT
V gene: TRBV7-9; D gene: TRBD2; clone size: .; J gene: TRBJ2-7; CDR3 protein: CASRRLAGGSYEQYF; CDR3 DNA: TGTGCCAGCAGACGACTAGCGGGGGGGTCCTACGAGCAGTACTTC
V gene: TRBV10-1; D gene: .; clone size: .; J gene: TRBJ2-1; CDR3 protein: CASSESWAGGLHNEQFF; CDR3 DNA: TGCGCCAGCAGTGAGTCGTGGGCAGGCGGCTTGCACAATGAGCAGTTCTTC
V gene: TRBV10-1; D gene: TRBD2; clone size: .; J gene: TRBJ2-1; CDR3 protein: CASSASGGANEQFF; CDR3 DNA: TGCGCCAGCAGTGCTAGCGGGGGGGCTAATGAGCAGTTCTTC
V gene: TRBV6-5; D gene: .; clone size: .; J gene: TRBJ2-7; CDR3 protein: CASSYSSGRSYEQYF; CDR3 DNA: TGTGCCAGCAGTTACTCGTCGGGGAGATCCTACGAGCAGTACTTC